Here is one TCR beta chain with its context. Its target is not known. Profiled with immunoSEQ multiplex PCR; TCRdb holds only in-frame clones, not every one. Among roughly 10,000 clones, 90% to 95% were seen once, and the ten largest hold 7.5%. This record comes from a study of T cells in localized non-small cell lung cancer. The study, taken as a whole, reports: Longer overall survival was associated with a higher density of T cells in the blood. Appearing in adjacent lung were a median about 50 of the top 100 tumor clones. One tumor region alone was sequenced, and heterogeneity therefore remains possible. Tumor trailed uninvolved adjacent lung in T cell clonality, which peaked there.

CDR3 size: 15 residues. Germline-derived CDR1 and CDR2 are MGHRA and YSYEKL. Trimming cost V 3 bases and J 2 bases, with 12 bases left between them. The chain is built from TRBV4-1 and TRBJ2-3; the D gene could be TRBD1 or TRBD2 (5 bases each). The clonotype comes from a woman aged 40 to 75 with stage I squamous cell lung carcinoma. Sequencing was performed on peripheral blood, taken before any cancer treatment. The CDR3 spells CASSQTVGATDTQYF. DNA for the CDR3: TGCGCCAGCAGCCAGACCGTCGGGGCCACAGATACGCAGTATTTT.